This T cell receptor beta chain was captured in a study of blood T cell repertoires in COVID-19 (TCRdb year 2020). At the level of the whole study: Samples from collaborators originated in the United States, Italy and Spain and spanned both the acute and convalescent phases of COVID-19. The material from the prospective study consisted of cDNA or gDNA derived from T cells, B-cell-depleted T cells, or PBMCs. The dataset comprised deeply sampled blood TCRbeta repertoires from subjects exposed to, actively infected with, or recovered from COVID-19. A freely available public database, intended as a resource for researchers studying the immune response to SARS-CoV-2, is where the repertoires were released. The samples were drawn from the first 160 participants of the ongoing ImmuneRACE study and from 950 to 1,500 subjects provided by 6 global collaborators. Nearly every sample came with metadata listing a de-identified subject ID, COVID-19 status, age in years and sex. Where HLA class I and class II types were available, the types were taken from metadata supplied by the sample provider, not from assay-based typing.

On the study overall, not on this receptor specifically: How much clinical and demographic metadata was included differed by source and by participant, and the metadata was provided uncurated.

Collaborating institutions collected whole blood in K2EDTA tubes following their own protocols. For TCRbeta analysis, collaborators shipped samples in one of three forms: frozen whole blood, isolated PBMCs, or DNA extracted from either of those sample types. The germline V gene (reference sequence) specifies GTSNPN as CDR1 and SVGIG as CDR2. The germline ends are 25 bases apart after V is trimmed by 4 bases and J by 10 bases. The CDR3 runs 15 residues from the cysteine to the phenylalanine. The DNA shown is the 45-base CDR3, in frame from base 1. The immunoSEQ Assay, a bias-controlled multiplex PCR, was used to amplify TCRbeta CDR3 regions from genomic DNA. On the authors' methods: The number of nucleated cells in each sample was estimated from the amplification of reference gene primers within the assay. Sequence reads were collapsed and filtered to measure the absolute abundance of every unique TCRbeta CDR3 rearrangement. For each sample, productive Simpson clonality was calculated as the square root of Simpson's diversity index across productive rearrangements. Imported from immuneACCESS, the table was reduced by TCRdb to in-frame sequences with V and J called. These copies leave out some clones; in studies compared against another copy, an unresolved V gene accounts for under half, and the cause of the remainder is not known. The V and J calls and clone size come from that table; D and trimming were worked out from the DNA. The sample records roughly 190,000 clones, roughly 80% of which are singletons. The ten largest account for around 12% of the sample.

This clone has ten or more counts. No antigen is known for it. Nothing much larger sits one base from this clone, and base qualities are not available. Sequences were obtained from peripheral blood. The clonotype was recovered from a woman aged 45 to 65 with acute or convalescent COVID-19. The sequence is built from TRBV30 and TRBJ1-2; there is no confident call for the D gene. The nucleotides are TGTGCCTGGACCTGGTATAAAGAGGTCCAGAAGTCCTACACCTTC. This codes for CAWTWYKEVQKSYTF.